A selection of T cell receptor beta chains follows, all from one sample in a study of blood T cells in healthy people across ages. Each CDR3 protein gets one entry after TCRdb re-called the 5' RACE reads with MiXCR. The sample includes about 780,000 distinct CDR3 sequences, 25% to 30% of them seen just once. The same specimen was also included in a second study, on T cells of mothers and their children.

The source material was blood. The origin of the receptors is a boy aged 5-17 years in good health. CDR3s include the opening cysteine and the closing phenylalanine or tryptophan. D genes are given only for firm matches. Rows give clone size only sometimes, using once, few, many, or a class for an expanded clone.

TRBV7-2	-	TRBJ2-7	few	TGTGCCAGCAGCTTACCCTGGAACTACGAGCAGTACTTC	CASSLPWNYEQYF
TRBV27	-	TRBJ1-4	-	TGTGCCACCCAACGGGGGGCTAATGAAAAACTGTTTTTT	CATQRGANEKLFF
TRBV4-1	-	TRBJ1-6	-	TGCGCCAGCAGCCAAGTCGGGGGGCGGAATTCACCCCTCCACTTT	CASSQVGGRNSPLHF
TRBV29-1	-	TRBJ1-1	few	TGCAGCGTTCAAATGAACACTGAAGCTTTCTTT	CSVQMNTEAFF
TRBV11-2	-	TRBJ2-5	-	TGTGCCAGCAGCTCAGGGACTTCGTGGGGGACCCAGTACTTC	CASSSGTSWGTQYF
TRBV7-2	-	TRBJ2-2	-	TGTGCCAGCAGCTTAGGTTCTTCAGGTTCGGGCGGGGAGCTGTTTTTT	CASSLGSSGSGGELFF
TRBV11-2	-	TRBJ2-5	-	TGTGCCAGCAGCTTAGACCGGCCCTGGGCCGCCGAGGCCCACTACTTC	CASSLDRPWAAEAHYF
TRBV6-2/TRBV6-3	-	TRBJ1-6	few	TGTGCCAGCAGTTACCCCCCGGGGAGAGGATCACCCCTCCACTTT	CASSYPPGRGSPLHF
TRBV3-1	TRBD2	TRBJ2-1	few	TGTGCCAGCAGCCAAGGCCCGGGGGGGGAGCATGAGCAGTTCTTC	CASSQGPGGEHEQFF
TRBV5-1	-	TRBJ2-5	-	TGCGCAATCGAGAGGAAAGTAAAGCAAGAGACCCAGTACTTC	CAIERKVKQETQYF
TRBV29-1	TRBD2	TRBJ2-1	-	TGCAGCGTCCATTGGGGGGGACTAGCGGGCCACAATGAGCAGTTCTTC	CSVHWGGLAGHNEQFF
TRBV28	TRBD1	TRBJ2-7	once	TGTGCCAGCAGTTTAACAGGGGTTCCCTACGAGCAGTACTTC	CASSLTGVPYEQYF
TRBV5-1	-	TRBJ2-5	few	TGCGCCAGCAGCGACCCGGGAAGAGAGACCCAGTACTTC	CASSDPGRETQYF
TRBV27	TRBD1	TRBJ2-5	-	TGTGCCAGCAGTTTATCCCGTGGGACAGAAGAGACCCAGTACTTC	CASSLSRGTEETQYF
TRBV27	-	TRBJ2-7	few	TGTGCCAGCAGTCTCGACAGAAAGCTAGGGGAGCAGTACTTC	CASSLDRKLGEQYF
TRBV10-3	-	TRBJ2-1	-	TGTGCCATCAGTGCGGGCCCCCCTGAGGCCAATGAGCAGTTCTTC	CAISAGPPEANEQFF
TRBV12-3/TRBV12-4	-	TRBJ2-1	-	TGTGCCAGCAGTAAAACTAGCATCAATGAGCAGTTCTTC	CASSKTSINEQFF
TRBV5-1	TRBD1	TRBJ1-4	few	TGCGCCGGCAGCGTGACAGGGGGGAATGAAAAACTGTTTTTT	CAGSVTGGNEKLFF
TRBV10-3	TRBD1	TRBJ2-5	-	TGTGCCATCAGTGAGGAACGACAGGGTCGAGGGACCCAGTACTTC	CAISEERQGRGTQYF
TRBV20-1	-	TRBJ2-4	few	TGCAGTGCTAGAGATCGGGACTCGGCGGGGATAAACATTCAGTACTTC	CSARDRDSAGINIQYF
TRBV7-9	TRBD2	TRBJ2-4	-	TGTGCCAGCAGCTCGACTAGCGGGGTCGCCAAAAACATTCAGTACTTC	CASSSTSGVAKNIQYF
TRBV28	TRBD1	TRBJ2-5	-	TGTGCCAGCAGATTCGGGACAGGGGGCGCTTTTGTAGAGACCCAGTACTTC	CASRFGTGGAFVETQYF
TRBV7-7	-	TRBJ2-1	-	TGTGCCAGCAGTGCGGCCGGGACTCCCAATGAGCAGTTCTTC	CASSAAGTPNEQFF
TRBV12-3/TRBV12-4	-	TRBJ1-4	few	TGTGCCAGCAGTTTGGGCCCAGGGATCGAAAAACTGTTTTTT	CASSLGPGIEKLFF
TRBV6-6	TRBD2	TRBJ2-5	few	TGTGCCAGCAGCCCCGGACTAGCGGGGGCGGGGGAGCAGTACTTC	CASSPGLAGAGEQYF
TRBV12-3/TRBV12-4	-	TRBJ2-5	-	TGTGCCAGCAGTTTCGAGAGGCAAGAGACCCAGTACTTC	CASSFERQETQYF
TRBV28	-	TRBJ1-1	-	TGTGCCGGCAGCCCACCCCTAGGACGGAACACTGAAGCTTTCTTT	CAGSPPLGRNTEAFF
TRBV20-1	-	TRBJ2-1	few	TGCAGTGCCAATGACCTAGCTGGTGGGAGGAATGAGCAGTTCTTC	CSANDLAGGRNEQFF
TRBV9	-	TRBJ2-1	-	TGTGCCGGCAGCGTAGATCTCGACGAGCAGTTCTTC	CAGSVDLDEQFF
TRBV29-1	-	TRBJ1-2	-	TGCAGCGTCCAGGGCCAGGGCTATGGCTACACCTTC	CSVQGQGYGYTF
TRBV11-2	-	TRBJ1-2	-	TGTGCCAGCAGCTTGGCGGCAGGGTACTATGGCTACACCTTC	CASSLAAGYYGYTF
TRBV4-1	-	TRBJ1-1	few	TGCGCCAGCAGCCAACCACCAGGAGGTACGAGGGACCGAGTTTTCTTT	CASSQPPGGTRDRVFF